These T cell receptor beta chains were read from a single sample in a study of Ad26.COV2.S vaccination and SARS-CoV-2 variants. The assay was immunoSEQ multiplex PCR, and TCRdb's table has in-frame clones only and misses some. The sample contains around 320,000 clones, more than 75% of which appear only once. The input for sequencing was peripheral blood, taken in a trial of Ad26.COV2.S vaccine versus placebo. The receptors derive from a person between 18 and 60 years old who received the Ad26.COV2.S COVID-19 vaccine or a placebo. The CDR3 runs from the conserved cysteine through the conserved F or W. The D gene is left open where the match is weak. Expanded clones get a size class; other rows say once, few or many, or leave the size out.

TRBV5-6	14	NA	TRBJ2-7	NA	TGTGCCAGCAGCTCAGAGACAGATTCCTACGAGCAGTACTTC	CASSSETDSYEQYF
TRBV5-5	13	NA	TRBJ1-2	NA	TGTGCCAGCAGCCGGGACGGGGAATATGGCTACACCTTC	CASSRDGEYGYTF
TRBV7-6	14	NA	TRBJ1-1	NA	TGTGCCAGCAGCTTTGTGGGGATGAACACTGAAGCTTTCTTT	CASSFVGMNTEAFF
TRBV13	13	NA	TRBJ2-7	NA	TGTGCCAGCAGCCCCCCTGGGCTTGGGGAGCAGTACTTC	CASSPPGLGEQYF
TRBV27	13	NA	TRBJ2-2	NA	TGTGCCACTGGGACGTTGAGCACCGGGGAGCTGTTTTTT	CATGTLSTGELFF
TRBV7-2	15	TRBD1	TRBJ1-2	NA	TGTGCCAGCAGCTTAGGAGACAGGGCTTGGAATGGCTACACCTTC	CASSLGDRAWNGYTF
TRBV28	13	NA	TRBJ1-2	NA	TGTGCCAGCAGTCCTTGGGGGGTCTACGGCTACACCTTC	CASSPWGVYGYTF
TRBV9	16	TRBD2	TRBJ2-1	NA	TGTGCCAGCAGCGTAGGAGGGCGGGGGACCTACAATGAGCAGTTCTTC	CASSVGGRGTYNEQFF
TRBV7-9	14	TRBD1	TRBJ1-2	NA	TGTGCCAGCAGCTTAGAAGGACAGGGCCGGGGCTACACCTTC	CASSLEGQGRGYTF
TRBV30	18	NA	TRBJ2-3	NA	TGTGCCTGGAATTATGGCCTAGGGGGGGGTTCTAGCACAGATACGCAGTATTTT	CAWNYGLGGGSSTDTQYF
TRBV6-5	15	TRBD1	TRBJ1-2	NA	TGTGCCAGCAGTTACATGGACAGGGTCTACTATGGCTACACCTTC	CASSYMDRVYYGYTF
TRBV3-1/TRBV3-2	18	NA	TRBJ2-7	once	TGTGCCAGCAGCCCCGGGGGAGGGGGCCTAACCTACTCCTACGAGCAGTACTTC	CASSPGGGGLTYSYEQYF
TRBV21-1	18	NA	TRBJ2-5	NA	TGTGCCAGCAGCAGTTTCGGACTAGCGGGGGGAGTAGCGGAGACCCAGTACTTC	CASSSFGLAGGVAETQYF
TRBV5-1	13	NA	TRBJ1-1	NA	TGCGCCAGCAGCCCCGCTCCGAACACTGAAGCTTTCTTT	CASSPAPNTEAFF
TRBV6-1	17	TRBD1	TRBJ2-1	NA	TGTGCCAGCAGTGAATTAGCCGGGGGACAGGGGTACAATGAGCAGTTCTTC	CASSELAGGQGYNEQFF
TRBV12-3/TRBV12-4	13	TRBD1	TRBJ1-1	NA	TGTGCCAGCAGTTTACAGGGGGGCACTGAAGCTTTCTTT	CASSLQGGTEAFF
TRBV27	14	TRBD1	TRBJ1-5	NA	TGTGCCAGCAGTTTCCTAGGGGGCTATCAGCCCCAGCATTTT	CASSFLGGYQPQHF
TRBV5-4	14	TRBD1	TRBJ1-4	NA	TGTGCCAGCACCGTGACAGGGATTAATGAAAAACTGTTTTTT	CASTVTGINEKLFF